The rows below give T cell receptor beta chains drawn from one sample of a study of tumor-infiltrating lymphocytes in primary liver carcinoma. TCRdb analysed the multiplex PCR reads with MiXCR anew, one entry per CDR3 protein. This table holds fewer than 350,000 distinct CDR3 sequences, roughly two thirds found once. Sequenced sample: peripheral blood. Receptors originate from a man in his forties or fifties with primary liver carcinoma and hepatitis B virus infection. The CDR3 runs from the conserved cysteine through the conserved F or W. A D gene is named only where the DNA matches it firmly. Expanded clones are given a class, and other clones once, few, many or no size at all.

-	TRBV11-1	-	TRBJ1-1	CASSTPGTVAIF	TGTGCCAGCAGCACCCCTGGCACTGTCGCTATCTTT
-	TRBV23-1	-	TRBJ1-5	CASSQSRSAASQLNNQPQHF	TGCGCCAGCAGTCAATCGAGGTCGGCAGCCTCCCAACTAAACAATCAGCCCCAGCATTTT
-	TRBV6-1	many	TRBJ2-6	CASRSIGSGANVLTF	TGTGCCAGCAGATCAATAGGCTCTGGGGCCAACGTCCTGACTTTC
-	TRBV4-2	-	TRBJ2-7	CSSSQEYRSYEQYF	TGTTCCAGCAGTCAAGAATACAGATCCTACGAGCAGTACTTC
-	TRBV20-1	-	TRBJ2-7	CSARDRGHNSYEQYF	TGCAGTGCTAGAGATCGGGGGCACAACTCCTACGAGCAGTATTTC
TRBD2	TRBV13	few	TRBJ2-7	CASSLGLGGGRDEQYF	TGTGCCAGCAGCTTAGGCCTTGGGGGGGGGAGGGACGAGCAGTACTTC
-	TRBV29-1	many	TRBJ1-2	CSVDGTFDGYTF	TGCAGCGTTGATGGTACATTCGATGGCTACACCTTC
TRBD1	TRBV14	-	TRBJ1-6	CASSALQGSLKNSPLHF	TGTGCCAGCAGCGCTCTACAGGGGAGTCTCAAAAATTCACCCCTCCACTTT
TRBD1	TRBV5-1	-	TRBJ2-6	CASSLVGQGGWANVLTF	TGCGCCAGCAGCTTGGTCGGACAGGGTGGTTGGGCCAACGTCCTGACTTTC
-	TRBV6-6	many	TRBJ2-1	CASSRLPSSYNEQFF	TGTGCCAGCAGCCGACTCCCCAGCTCCTACAATGAGCAGTTCTTC
-	TRBV5-1	-	TRBJ1-2	CASSSPLRYGYTF	TGCGCCAGCAGCTCCCCCCTCCGCTATGGCTACACCTTC
-	TRBV19	-	TRBJ2-3	CASSTGGAVSTDTQYF	TGTGCCAGTAGTACCGGAGGGGCGGTAAGCACAGATACGCAGTATTTT
-	TRBV6-2/TRBV6-3	-	TRBJ2-7	CTSSSGQGIYEQYF	TGTACCAGCAGTTCCGGACAAGGGATCTACGAGCAGTACTTC
-	TRBV11-3	-	TRBJ2-3	CASSTGTTDTQYF	TGTGCCAGCAGCACCGGAACCACAGATACGCAGTATTTT
-	TRBV7-9	-	TRBJ2-5	CASESGGKETQYF	TGTGCCAGCGAGAGTGGGGGGAAAGAGACCCAGTACTTC
TRBD1	TRBV5-6	-	TRBJ2-7	CASSLRRTGLNEQYF	TGTGCCAGCAGCTTGCGTAGGACAGGGCTGAACGAGCAGTACTTC